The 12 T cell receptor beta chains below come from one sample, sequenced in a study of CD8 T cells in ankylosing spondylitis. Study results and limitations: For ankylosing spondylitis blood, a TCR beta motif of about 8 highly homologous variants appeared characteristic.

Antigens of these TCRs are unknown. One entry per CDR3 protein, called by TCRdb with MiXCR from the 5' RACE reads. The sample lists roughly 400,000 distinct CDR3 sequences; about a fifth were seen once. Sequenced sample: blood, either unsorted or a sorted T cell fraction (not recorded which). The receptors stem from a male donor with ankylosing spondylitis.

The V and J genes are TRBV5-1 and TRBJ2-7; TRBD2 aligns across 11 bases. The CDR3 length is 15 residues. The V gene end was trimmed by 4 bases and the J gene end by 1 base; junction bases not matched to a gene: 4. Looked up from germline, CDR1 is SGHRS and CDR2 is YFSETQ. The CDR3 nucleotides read TGCGCCAGCAGCACCGTAGCGGGAGGGTCCTACGAGCAGTACTTC. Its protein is CASSTVAGGSYEQYF.

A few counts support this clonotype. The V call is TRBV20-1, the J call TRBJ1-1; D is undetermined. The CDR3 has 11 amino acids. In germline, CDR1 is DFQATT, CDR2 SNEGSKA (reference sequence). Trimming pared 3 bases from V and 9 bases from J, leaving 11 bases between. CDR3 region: CSASVREKAFF. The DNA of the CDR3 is TGCAGTGCTAGTGTCCGGGAGAAAGCTTTCTTT.

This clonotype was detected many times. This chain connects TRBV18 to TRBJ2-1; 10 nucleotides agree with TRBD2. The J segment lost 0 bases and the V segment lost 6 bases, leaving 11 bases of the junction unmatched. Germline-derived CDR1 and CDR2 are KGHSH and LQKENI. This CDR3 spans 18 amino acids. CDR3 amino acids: CASSQVASGSGSYNEQFF. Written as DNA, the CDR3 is TGTGCCAGCTCCCAGGTGGCTAGCGGGAGCGGCTCCTACAATGAGCAGTTCTTC.

Here the CDR3 DNA reads TGTGCCAGCAGTTTAGCGCGACCGAAGAACACTGAAGCTTTCTTT. Its protein is CASSLARPKNTEAFF. This sequence joins TRBV12-3 or TRBV12-4 and TRBJ1-1; D unclear. Trimming took off 0 bases at V and 1 base at J, with 9 bases between the two ends. CDR3 size: 15 residues.

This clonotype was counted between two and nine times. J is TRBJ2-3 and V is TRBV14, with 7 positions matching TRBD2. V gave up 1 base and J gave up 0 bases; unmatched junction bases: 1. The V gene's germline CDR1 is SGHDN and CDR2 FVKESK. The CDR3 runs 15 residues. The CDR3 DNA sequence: TGTGCCAGCAGCCAAGGACTAGCTAGCACAGATACGCAGTATTTT. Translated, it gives CASSQGLASTDTQYF.

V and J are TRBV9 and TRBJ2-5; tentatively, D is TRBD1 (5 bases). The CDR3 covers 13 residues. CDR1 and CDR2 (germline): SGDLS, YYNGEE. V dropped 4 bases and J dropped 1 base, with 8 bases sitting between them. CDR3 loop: CASSPQVQETQYF. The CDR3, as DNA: TGTGCCAGCAGCCCACAGGTCCAAGAGACCCAGTACTTC.

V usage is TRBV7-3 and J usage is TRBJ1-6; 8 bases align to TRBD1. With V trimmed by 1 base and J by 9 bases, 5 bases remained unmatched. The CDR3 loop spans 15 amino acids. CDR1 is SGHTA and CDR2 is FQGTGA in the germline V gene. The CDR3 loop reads CASSLKAGGVSPLHF. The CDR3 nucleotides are TGTGCCAGCAGCTTAAAGGCAGGGGGCGTTTCACCCCTCCACTTT. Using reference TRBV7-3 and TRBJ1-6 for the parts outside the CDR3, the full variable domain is GAGVSQTPSNKVTEKGKYVELRCDPISGHTALYWYRQSLGQGPEFLIYFQGTGAADDSGLPNDRFFAVRPEGSVSTLKIQRTERGDSAVYLCASSLKAGGVSPLHFGNGTRLTVT.

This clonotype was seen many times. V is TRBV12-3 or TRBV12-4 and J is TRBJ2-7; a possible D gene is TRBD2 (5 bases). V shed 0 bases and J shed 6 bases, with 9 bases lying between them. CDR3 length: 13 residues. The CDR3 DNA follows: TGTGCCAGCAGTTTAGCGGGAGCCGGCGAGCAGTACTTC. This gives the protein CASSLAGAGEQYF.

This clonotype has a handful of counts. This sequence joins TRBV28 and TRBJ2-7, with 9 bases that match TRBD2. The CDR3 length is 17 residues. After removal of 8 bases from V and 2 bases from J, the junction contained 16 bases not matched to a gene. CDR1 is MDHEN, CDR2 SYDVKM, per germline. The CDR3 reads CASRGGVPSGITYEQYF. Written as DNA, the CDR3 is TGTGCCAGCCGGGGAGGGGTGCCTAGCGGGATAACCTACGAGCAGTACTTC.

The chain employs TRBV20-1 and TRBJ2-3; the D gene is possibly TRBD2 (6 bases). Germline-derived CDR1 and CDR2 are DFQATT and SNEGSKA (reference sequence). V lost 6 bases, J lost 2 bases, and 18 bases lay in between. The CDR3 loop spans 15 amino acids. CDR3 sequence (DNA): TGCAGTGCCGTTCGGGCGGGACGGGACACAGATACGCAGTATTTT. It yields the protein CSAVRAGRDTDTQYF.

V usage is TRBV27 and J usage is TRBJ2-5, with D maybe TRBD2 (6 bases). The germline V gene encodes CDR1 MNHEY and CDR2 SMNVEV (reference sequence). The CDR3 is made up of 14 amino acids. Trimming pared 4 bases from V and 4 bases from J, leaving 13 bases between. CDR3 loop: CASSSRAGLETQYF. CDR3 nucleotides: TGTGCCAGCAGTTCCCGTGCGGGATTAGAGACCCAGTACTTC.

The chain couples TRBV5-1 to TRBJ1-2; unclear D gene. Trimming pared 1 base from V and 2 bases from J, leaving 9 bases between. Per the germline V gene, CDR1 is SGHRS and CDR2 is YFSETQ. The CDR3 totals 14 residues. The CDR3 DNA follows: TGCGCCAGCAGCTTGCCCGATGTCAACTATGGCTACACCTTC. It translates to CASSLPDVNYGYTF.